The source of this T cell receptor beta chain is a study of T cell repertoires in cytomegalovirus infection. One entry per CDR3 protein results from TCRdb running MiXCR on the reads. The table shows hundreds of thousands of distinct CDR3 sequences, with more than 30% occurring only once. In regard to this clonotype: Antigen: not known.

Study-wide results and limits: Adding up the frequency of public TCR beta families identified people who carried CMV plus the relevant HLA. HLA-C-restricted CMV-specific TCR beta clonotypes were dominant in the ex vivo response.

V was clipped by 2 bases and J by 2 bases, with 10 bases between them. The CDR3 spans 15 residues. CDR1 and CDR2 (germline): SGHAT, FQNNGV. Sequencing used cultured PBMCs, obtained from culture after CMV antigen stimulation. The TCR originated in a human donor in good health (CMV status not recorded). Some clones in this sample may be carry-over from other donors' samples. V usage is TRBV11-2 and J usage is TRBJ2-1, with TRBD2 as a possible D gene (6 bases). CDR3 in amino acids: CASSLFGGTYNEQFF. The CDR3 nucleotides are TGTGCCAGCAGCTTATTCGGGGGTACCTACAATGAGCAGTTCTTC. Complete variable domain (other parts from reference TRBV11-2 and TRBJ2-1): EAGVAQSPRYKIIEKRQSVAFWCNPISGHATLYWYQQILGQGPKLLIQFQNNGVVDDSQLPKDRFSAERLKGVDSTLKIQPAKLEDSAVYLCASSLFGGTYNEQFFGPGTRLTVL.